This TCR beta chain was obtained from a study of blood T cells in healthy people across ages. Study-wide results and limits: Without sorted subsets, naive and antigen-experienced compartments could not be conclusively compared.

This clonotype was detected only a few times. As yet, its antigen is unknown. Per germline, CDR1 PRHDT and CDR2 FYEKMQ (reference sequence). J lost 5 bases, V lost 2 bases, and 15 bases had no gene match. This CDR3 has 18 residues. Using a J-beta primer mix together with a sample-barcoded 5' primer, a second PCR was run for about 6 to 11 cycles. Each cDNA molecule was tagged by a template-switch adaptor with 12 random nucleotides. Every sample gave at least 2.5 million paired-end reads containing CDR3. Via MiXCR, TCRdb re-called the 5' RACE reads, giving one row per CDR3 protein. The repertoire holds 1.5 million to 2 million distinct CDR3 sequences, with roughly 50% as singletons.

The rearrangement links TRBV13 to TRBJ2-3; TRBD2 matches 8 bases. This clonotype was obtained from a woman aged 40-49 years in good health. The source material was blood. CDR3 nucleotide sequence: TGTGCCAGCAGCTTATCCACCTCGAGTAGCGGGGTCAGAGATACGCAGTATTTT. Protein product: CASSLSTSSSGVRDTQYF.